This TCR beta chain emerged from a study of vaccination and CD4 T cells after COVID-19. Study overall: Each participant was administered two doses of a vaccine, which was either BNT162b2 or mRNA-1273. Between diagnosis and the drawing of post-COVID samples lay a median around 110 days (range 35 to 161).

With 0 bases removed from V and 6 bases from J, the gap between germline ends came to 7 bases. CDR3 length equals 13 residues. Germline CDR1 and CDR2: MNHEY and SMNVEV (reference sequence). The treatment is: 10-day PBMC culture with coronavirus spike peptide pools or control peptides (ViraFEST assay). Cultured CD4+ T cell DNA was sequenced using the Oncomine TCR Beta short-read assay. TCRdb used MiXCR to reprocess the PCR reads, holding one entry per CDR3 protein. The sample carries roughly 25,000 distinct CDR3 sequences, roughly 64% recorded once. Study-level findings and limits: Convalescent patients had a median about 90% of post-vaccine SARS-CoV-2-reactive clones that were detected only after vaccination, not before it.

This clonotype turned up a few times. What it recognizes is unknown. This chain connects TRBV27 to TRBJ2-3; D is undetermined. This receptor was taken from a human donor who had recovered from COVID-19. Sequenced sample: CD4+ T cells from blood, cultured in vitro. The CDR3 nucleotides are TGTGCCAGCAGTTTATCAGGGAAGGATACGCAGTATTTT. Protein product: CASSLSGKDTQYF.